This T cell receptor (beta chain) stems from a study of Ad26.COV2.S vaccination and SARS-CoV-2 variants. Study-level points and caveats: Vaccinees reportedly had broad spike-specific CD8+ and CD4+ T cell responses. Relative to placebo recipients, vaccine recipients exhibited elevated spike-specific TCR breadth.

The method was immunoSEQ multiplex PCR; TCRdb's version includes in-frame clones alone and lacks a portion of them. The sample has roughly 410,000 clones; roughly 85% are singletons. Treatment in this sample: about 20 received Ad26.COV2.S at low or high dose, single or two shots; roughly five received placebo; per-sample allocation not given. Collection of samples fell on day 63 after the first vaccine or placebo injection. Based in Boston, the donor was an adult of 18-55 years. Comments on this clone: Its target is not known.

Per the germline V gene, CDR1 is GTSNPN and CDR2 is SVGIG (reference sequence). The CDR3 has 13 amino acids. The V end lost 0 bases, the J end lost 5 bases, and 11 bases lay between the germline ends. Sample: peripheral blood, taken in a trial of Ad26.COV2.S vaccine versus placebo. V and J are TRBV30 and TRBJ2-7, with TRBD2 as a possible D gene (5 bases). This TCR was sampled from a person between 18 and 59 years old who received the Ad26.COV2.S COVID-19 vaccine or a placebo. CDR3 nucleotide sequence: TGTGCCTGGAGTGTACTAGGGAGAAACGAGCAGTACTTC. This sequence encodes CAWSVLGRNEQYF. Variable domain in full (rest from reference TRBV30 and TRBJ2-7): SQTIHQWPATLVQPVGSPLSLECTVEGTSNPNLYWYRQAAGRGLQLLFYSVGIGQISSEVPQNLSASRPQDRQFILSSKKLLLSDSGFYLCAWSVLGRNEQYFGPGTRLTVT.